Sequencing of this T cell receptor (beta chain) was carried out in a study of cytomegalovirus exposure and HLA in healthy donors (dated by TCRdb to about 2017). Some background on the complete study: An earlier analysis of 587 of the donors reported about 250 Gb of sequence data and some 120 million unique TCR beta sequences from 190 million or so T cells. Approximately 310 gigabases of sequencing data and 70 million to 100 million unique TCR sequences were included in an early release covering about 700 HLA-typed donors. Of the roughly 410 genotyped donors, roughly 76% were placed in the genetic ancestry cluster associated with self-reported Caucasian donors. The study aimed to test whether signatures of past pathogen exposure could be identified by cataloging public T cell receptors. Using immunosequencing, the study profiled T cell repertoires from approximately 700 subjects and related those repertoires to cytomegalovirus serostatus. A separate validation cohort of roughly 110 different subjects was used in addition to the approximately 610-subject first cohort. To predict cytomegalovirus infection status, the study brought together high-throughput TCR immunosequencing, statistical association of individual TCRs with disease status, and machine learning. In a later analysis, previously published TCR beta repertoires from 600 to 850 donors were re-analyzed and high-resolution HLA genotyping was added so that TCR occurrence patterns could be studied. In the later analysis, no new phenotypic data were used to find candidate immune exposures; instead, reliance was placed on TCR beta sequences and their occurrence across donors. In an earlier analysis of around 540 of the donors, high-throughput TCR beta sequencing was used to judge whether each TCR beta V gene segment behaved as functional or pseudogenic. Donor age, sex, ethnicity and CMV serostatus were compiled together with the repertoire data. A later genetic analysis took genome-wide SNP genotypes for about 60% of the roughly 670 donors and used that subset as a discovery cohort. All discovery cohort repertoires had been generated on a single sequencing platform. HLA typing included class I and class II loci at four-digit resolution. The number of typed donors differed by locus: about 620-640 for A, B, C, DRB1 and DQB1; some 500 for DQA1; about 600 for DPA1; and some 430 for DPB1. Roughly 5 DR-DQ haplotypes were treated as single units for association and clustering because of strong linkage in the cohort. Across approximately 400 genotyped donors of the cohort, an average of approximately 200,000 unique TCR beta nucleotide sequences per donor were sequenced, and about a sixth of those sequences were non-productive. Broad study findings and their caveats: The cohort was sequenced for TCR beta chains only, and without alpha or paired-chain data the features that could be detected were limited. CMV serostatus was the only immune exposure information available for the cohort. A later analysis found that TCR association rates varied across HLA loci, with DRB1 alleles showing the most associated TCRs and HLA-C alleles the fewest. Some IMGT-functional V segments, including TRBV6-2 and TRBV6-3, could not be told apart with the 87-base-pair reads, so those segments were excluded. Most TCR sequences were seen in very few donors, while some public TCRs were found in many individuals. Because counts were too low, 15 to 20 rarely observed V segments, including chromosome 9 orphons, were excluded from the earlier analysis of about 500 of the donors. V-gene and J-gene trimming of TCR beta chains was associated with a missense DCLRE1C variant in a later genetic analysis, and the association was replicated in an independent cohort. According to a later genetic analysis, donors in an Asian-associated ancestry cluster had fewer N-insertions in productive TCRs than the approximately 630-donor mean. A later analysis found that most CMV-associated TCR beta chains appeared HLA-restricted, with HLA associations seemingly driven largely by CMV exposure. In vitro tests confirmed that a few of the cytomegalovirus-associated TCR beta chains recognize cytomegalovirus antigens. It was suggested by the authors that the approach could potentially be generalized to other disease states and immunological phenotypes. An earlier analysis of approximately 600 of the donors showed that most TCR beta V segments appeared in productive rearrangements either about 87% or about 30% of the time, which broadly matched IMGT annotations. In a later analysis, several top co-occurrence clusters were reported to appear linked to parvovirus B19, influenza, CMV and Epstein-Barr virus. Linkage disequilibrium might explain the correlated functional status among segregating V segments, but an unknown experimental factor could not be excluded. In a later analysis, over 15,000 TCR beta sequences were associated with specific HLA alleles at a false discovery rate of 0.05. A further reported finding was that TCR beta sequences accurately predicted the HLA-A and HLA-B alleles for most subjects in the first cohort. In both the original and validation cohorts, the classifier was reported to diagnose cytomegalovirus status with high specificity and sensitivity. A later analysis found that HLA-associated TCR beta chains were more clonally expanded and had lower generation probabilities than equally common non-associated chains. A group of highly shared sequence variants was considered likely to be a technical artifact of the sequencing pipeline. Roughly uniform sequencing depth across donors was assumed in presence/absence analyses, although this assumption may not hold. HLA typing was unavailable for some donors at each locus, so association tests used only the typed subset. When HLA alleles, especially DR and DQ, strongly co-occurred, attributing TCR associations to individual alleles was difficult. A total of roughly 160 TCR beta chains were listed by the study as associated with cytomegalovirus.

This clone has just a few counts. Its antigen remains unidentified. Base qualities are not at hand, and no much larger clone is one base apart. Cut back by 4 bases and 6 bases, the V and J ends lie 16 bases apart. The germline V gene encodes CDR1 SGHDT and CDR2 YYEEEE. Counted from cysteine to phenylalanine, this CDR3 has 14 amino acids. Only the CDR3 region is kept as DNA, spanning 42 bases read in frame from base 1. Libraries were made using the immunoSEQ multiplex PCR assay. The multiplex PCR relied on a mix of 60 forward primers for TCR Vbeta segments and 13 reverse primers for TCR Jbeta segments. A multiplex PCR assay on genomic DNA amplified the CDR3 region of rearranged TCR beta genes. On the Illumina HiSeq System, the amplified TCR beta libraries were sequenced as 87-base-pair reads. On the authors' methods: A later analysis tallied approximately 87 million unique TCR beta chains across the approximately 670 repertoires, and some 12 million of those chains were shared by two or more donors. Raw reads were error-corrected and collapsed into unique sequences with a nearest-neighbor algorithm that merged closely related sequences to remove PCR and sequencing errors. Alignment of CDR3 sequences to IMGT reference sequences was used to assign V, D and J gene segments. For a sequence to be retained, at least a six-nucleotide match to both a V gene segment and a J gene segment was required. Rearrangements were classified as productive when the CDR3 lacked stop codons and remained in frame with V and J, and all other rearrangements were classified as non-productive. Following IMGT convention, CDR3 was defined as the stretch from the second conserved V-encoded cysteine to the conserved J-encoded phenylalanine. In an earlier analysis of some 550 of the donors, sequences lacking an unambiguous match to a single V gene segment were excluded. An earlier analysis of about 600 of the donors called V segments functional above 56.7% productive rearrangements and segregating when the between-donor standard deviation exceeded 5%. A statistical classification framework was developed to diagnose cytomegalovirus status using the catalog of TCR beta chain sequences. A later analysis assigned V and J genes by comparing TCR nucleotide sequences with IMGT/GENE-DB human TR gene sequences. Using the TCRdist pipeline, a later analysis assigned CDR3 sequences along with most-parsimonious VDJ recombination scenarios. In a later analysis, each TCR beta chain was defined by its CDR3 amino acid sequence together with its V-gene family, and reads lacking a unique V-gene family were excluded. As a way to deal with suspected cross-contamination and a sequencing artifact, a later analysis dropped 450 to 600 nucleotide sequences that were highly shared and had low generation probability. A later analysis calculated a clonal expansion index for each public chain from normalized within-repertoire ranks of inferred template counts. Generation probabilities in a later analysis came from a VDJ recombination model fitted to out-of-frame rearrangements, and those results were checked against IGoR. In a later analysis, TCR-TCR, TCR-HLA and TCR-CMV co-occurrence was scored with hypergeometric tests, and a repertoire-size bias correction was applied to TCR pairs. In a later analysis, false discovery rates were estimated by permuting HLA or CMV assignments 20 times. A later analysis grouped co-occurring TCRs with DBSCAN, adding TCRdist sequence similarity when clustering within HLA-allele-positive subsets. Repertoires with fewer than 30,000 or more than 120,000 public chains, plus five repertoires with anomalous nucleotide sharing, were excluded from co-occurrence clustering. In TCRdb, the immuneACCESS table is reduced to in-frame sequences with V and J assigned. These tables do not hold every clone; where another copy was compared, an unresolved V gene accounts for under half, and the others remain unexplained. V and J calls and clone size are given by that table; D and trimming were obtained from the DNA. Counted in this sample were 60,000 to 70,000 clones; less than 75% of them appeared once. The ten largest clones capture 9.5% to 13% of the sample.

The cohort comprised 710 or so healthy bone marrow donors. All cohort members were sampled while nominally healthy, although unrecorded immune exposures were likely present. The donor tested CMV seronegative, placing the donor among the approximately 400 seronegative members of the cohort. Each donor provided a peripheral blood sample, and peripheral blood mononuclear cells were used for TCR beta sequencing. The Qiagen DNeasy Blood Extraction Kit was used to extract genomic DNA from the blood cell samples. The sequenced sample was PBMCs. The origin of this receptor is a woman aged 25 to 39 in good health and CMV-seronegative. In this chain, TRBV5-6 is recombined with TRBJ1-1; TRBD1 is a possible D gene, resting on 5 matching bases. The DNA is as follows: TGTGCCAGCAGCAGCAGGGTGAAAGGGTCTGAAGCTTTCTTT. This translates into CASSSRVKGSEAFF.